Here is one T cell receptor beta chain with its context. This clonotype was recorded at least ten times. Its specific antigen is unknown. Germline is not matched at one junction end, which may reflect a read error. To synthesize cDNA, template-switch 5'RACE was performed with a primer carrying a 10-nucleotide random unique molecular identifier so that each TCR transcript was tagged. Every sequencing run yielded over 170 million TCR-beta sequences covering 15-18 subjects. Total RNA was extracted with the RNeasy kit. The KAPA Real-time Library Amplification kit was used to amplify TCR-beta VDJ regions with primers for the TCR constant region and the 5'RACE anchor. A first PCR added sample indexes and Illumina adaptors, after which a second PCR increased the library yield. The roughly 650 bp TCR product was size-selected on a 2% E-gel SizeSelection system after Ampure bead purification. Before pooling, library quality was checked on a Bioanalyzer, concentration was measured with Qubit, and libraries were quantified with the Kapa Library Quantification kit. Paired-end 2 x 150 bp sequencing of the libraries was performed on an Illumina HiSeq 2500. To increase sequence diversity, about 23-32% phiX was spiked into each library pool. Per the source publication's procedure: Quality-filtered reads were processed with the UMI-based MiGEC pipeline, and over 90% of raw TCR sequences were removed by the MiGEC pipeline during error correction. VDJ genes were aligned to IMGT germline references, and clonotypes were defined by unique CDR3 amino acid sequence plus V-J genes. VDJtools evaluated clonal expansion, Shannon diversity and CDR3 relatedness (CalcPairwiseDistances, ClusterSamples); CLCbio workbench built phylogenetic trees. Clones with at least 8 unique UMIs were defined as expanded, with this threshold being based on coefficient-of-variation modelling across technical triplicates. TCRdb's own reprocessing of the public reads used fastp at Q25 and MiXCR and kept productive beta chains. Under each unique CDR3 protein, matching rows form one entry showing the most common genes and DNA. For this entry, the V and J calls and clone size follow TCRdb and not the study's own pipeline. For this sample the table gives tens of thousands of distinct CDR3 sequences, of which 5.2% were detected only once. The ten largest clones add up to 6.5% to 9% of the sample.

This specimen belongs to a study of neurological immune-mediated disorders (dated by TCRdb to about 2019). For context, the study as a whole: Among the approximately 34 multiple sclerosis patients, about 31 had relapsing-remitting MS and 3 had secondary progressive MS. Peripheral blood TCR-beta repertoires from HTLV-I-associated myelopathy (HAM/TSP) patients, multiple sclerosis patients and healthy controls were compared by UMI-based sequencing. The 90 to 110 TCR-beta libraries included longitudinal samples, technical triplicates and paired sorted CD4+ and CD8+ T-cell subsets alongside PBMC samples. The cohort included 60 to 70 subjects: approximately 14 with HAM/TSP, roughly 35 with multiple sclerosis, and around 20 healthy controls. General study outcomes and caveats: The MS cluster showed no association with clinical or MRI features, and the authors stated that larger cohorts are needed. Across subjects, expanded clones never shared an identical CDR3 amino acid sequence, which suggests that the TCR-beta repertoires in every group were private. Repertoires from 18 of 34 MS patients were grouped by phylogenetic analysis into a cluster of related CDR3 sequences, suggesting a possible repertoire-level signature. TCR clonal expansion was greatest in HAM/TSP patients and smallest in MS patients, who ranked below even healthy controls.

Unsorted PBMC libraries were generated from 2 million PBMCs stored in RNAlater at -80 °C until RNA extraction. Multiple sclerosis patients were enrolled in a US clinical protocol evaluating disease progression by magnetic resonance imaging. Peripheral blood was subjected to Ficoll-Hypaque density gradient centrifugation to isolate PBMCs, which were then cryopreserved in liquid nitrogen. The CDR3 has 15 amino acids, counting the end cysteine and phenylalanine. CDR3 DNA only is kept here, 45 bases in frame from base 1. CDR1 DFQATT and CDR2 SNEGSKA are derived from the germline V gene (reference sequence).

Source material: PBMCs. The V and J segments used are TRBV20-1 and TRBJ1-5; 7 middle bases align to TRBD1. This sequence was found in a young man with multiple sclerosis. The DNA reads TGCAGTGCGAAAAGTCCCGGGACAGCAAATCAGCCCCAGAATTTT. This sequence encodes CSAKSPGTANQPQNF.